The 16 T cell receptor beta chains below were found in one sample sequenced in a study of untreated major depressive disorder. Data came from immunoSEQ multiplex PCR; TCRdb stores just in-frame clones and leaves some out. The table lists 20,000 to 25,000 clones, 85% to 95% of them singletons, with 0.25% to 0.35% in the top ten. Sequencing was performed on CD4+ T cells from PBMCs. The receptors come from a man aged 30 to 39 in good health.

The DNA for the CDR3 is TGTGCCAGCAGCCCCGGGACAGGTCGGGAAAAACTGTTTTTT. It encodes CASSPGTGREKLFF. The V and J genes are TRBV11-2 and TRBJ1-4; TRBD1 aligns across 8 bases. Germline V lookup: CDR1 SGHAT, CDR2 FQNNGV. The trim removed 5 bases at V and 8 bases at J, leaving 7 bases unmatched. CDR3 size: 14 residues. The complete variable domain, with remaining parts taken from reference TRBV11-2 and TRBJ1-4, reads EAGVAQSPRYKIIEKRQSVAFWCNPISGHATLYWYQQILGQGPKLLIQFQNNGVVDDSQLPKDRFSAERLKGVDSTLKIQPAKLEDSAVYLCASSPGTGREKLFFGSGTQLSVL.

The V call is TRBV6-1, the J call TRBJ2-2; possible D gene TRBD2, 6 bases. The V end was cut by 2 bases, the J end by 7 bases, with 17 bases between. This CDR3 has 16 amino acids. Per germline, CDR1 MNHNS and CDR2 SASEGT. The CDR3 DNA is TGTGCCAGCAGTGAAACTCCGGGACTTGACCGCGGGGAGCTGTTTTTT. Protein sequence: CASSETPGLDRGELFF.

The gene calls are TRBV29-1 and TRBJ1-1; D is perhaps TRBD1 (5 bases). Deletions cut 3 bases from V and 3 bases from J, with 14 bases between. This CDR3 comprises 14 residues. CDR1 is SQVTM, CDR2 ANQGSEA, per germline. The CDR3 protein is CSVEVQGRHTEAFF. The CDR3 bases are TGCAGCGTTGAGGTTCAGGGCCGGCACACTGAAGCTTTCTTT.

The genes are TRBV29-1 and TRBJ1-1; tentatively, D is TRBD1 (6 bases). The CDR3 spans 15 residues. The germline V and J ends were trimmed by 7 bases and 0 bases, with 18 bases remaining between them. CDR1 and CDR2 (germline): SQVTM, ANQGSEA. The CDR3 DNA reads TGCAGCGCAGGGGCAGGGTGGGGGATGAACACTGAAGCTTTCTTT. Encoded protein: CSAGAGWGMNTEAFF.

CDR3 loop: CASSLRLAGSTDTQYF. In DNA form, the CDR3 reads TGTGCCAGCAGTTTGCGACTAGCGGGTTCCACAGATACGCAGTATTTT. J is TRBJ2-3 and V is TRBV5-4, with TRBD2 matching 10 bases. Trimming removed 5 bases from V and 2 bases from J; junction bases left unmatched: 8. The CDR3 runs 16 residues. Germline CDR1 reads SGHNT; CDR2 reads YYREEE (reference sequence).

This clone was seen a single time. This chain connects TRBV7-2 to TRBJ1-5, with a tentative D call TRBD1 (6 bases). Germline CDR1 and CDR2: SGHTA and FQGNSA. The CDR3 covers 15 residues. V dropped 0 bases and J dropped 3 bases, with 9 bases sitting between them. CDR3 in amino acids: CASSLAGQFNQPQHF. The CDR3, as DNA: TGTGCCAGCAGCTTAGCCGGACAGTTCAATCAGCCCCAGCATTTT. The whole variable domain, remainder taken from reference TRBV7-2 and TRBJ1-5, is GAGVSQSPSNKVTEKGKDVELRCDPISGHTALYWYRQSLGQGLEFLIYFQGNSAPDKSGLPSDRFSAERTGGSVSTLTIQRTQQEDSAVYLCASSLAGQFNQPQHFGDGTRLSIL.

Notes on this clone: The junction does not match germline at one end; this may be a read error. The chain recombines TRBV27 with TRBJ2-3; D not resolved. Germline loops: CDR1 MNHEY, CDR2 SMNVEV (reference sequence). The CDR3 runs to 16 residues. CDR3: CVSSPLGRYGTDTQYF. In DNA, the CDR3 is TGTGTCAGCAGTCCCCTGGGCAGGTACGGCACAGATACGCAGTATTTT.

This chain uses TRBV6-4 with TRBJ2-1; TRBD1 might be the D (5 bases). Per the germline V gene, CDR1 is MRHNA and CDR2 is SNTAGT. Trimming took 4 bases from V and 6 from J, leaving 16 bases between them. The CDR3 runs 15 residues. The CDR3 DNA is TGTGCCAGCAGTGCCCCTAGGGGTGGCGGCAATGAGCAGTTCTTC. Protein: CASSAPRGGGNEQFF.

J is TRBJ2-7 and V is TRBV4-2, with 11 bases matching TRBD2. Germline loops: CDR1 LGHNA, CDR2 YNFKEQ. Trimming removed 3 bases from V and 3 bases from J; junction bases left unmatched: 7. The CDR3 sequence is 16 residues long. CDR3 residues: CASSHLSGRAFYEQYF. The CDR3, as DNA: TGTGCCAGCAGCCACCTTAGCGGGAGGGCCTTCTACGAGCAGTACTTC.

The gene calls are TRBV5-1 and TRBJ1-4, with TRBD1 matching over 8 bases. The CDR3 totals 14 residues. In germline, CDR1 is SGHRS, CDR2 YFSETQ. The V segment lost 6 bases and the J segment 8 bases; nucleotides outside the gene matches: 9. CDR3 sequence reads: CASNMGQEGEKLFF. In DNA form, the CDR3 reads TGCGCCAGCAACATGGGACAGGAGGGCGAAAAACTGTTTTTT.

The chain recombines TRBV5-1 with TRBJ1-5; D is uncertain. The CDR3 totals 14 residues. V was clipped by 5 bases and J by 1 base, with 10 bases between them. The germline CDR1 and CDR2 sequences are SGHRS and YFSETQ. CDR3 coding DNA: TGCGCCAGCAGGCCCGGGGAAAGCAATCAGCCCCAGCATTTT. Its translation: CASRPGESNQPQHF.

The chain recombines TRBV7-2 with TRBJ2-7; the D gene could be TRBD1 or TRBD2 (6 bases each). Trimming stripped 6 bases from V and 3 bases from J, with 18 bases between. Per germline, CDR1 SGHTA and CDR2 FQGNSA. The CDR3 covers 15 residues. The CDR3 bases are TGTGCCAGCAGTTTGGGGGCGGGGCCGATCTACGAGCAGTACTTC. Translated, it gives CASSLGAGPIYEQYF.

The CDR3 protein is CASTPPGTGSYEQYF. The CDR3 nucleotides read TGTGCCAGCACCCCCCCCGGGACAGGGTCCTACGAGCAGTACTTC. This chain joins TRBV6-5 and TRBJ2-7; the match to TRBD1 covers 9 bases. The V segment lost 7 bases and the J segment 1 base; nucleotides outside the gene matches: 8. CDR3 length: 15 amino acids. Per germline, CDR1 MNHEY and CDR2 SVGAGI.

This clone occurred once. The chain joins TRBV7-2 to TRBJ2-5; D gene ambiguous. V lost 1 base to trimming and J lost 7 bases, with 10 bases between them. This CDR3 is built from 13 residues. Per the germline V gene, CDR1 is SGHTA and CDR2 is FQGNSA. CDR3 sequence: CASSLGAPRTQYF. The CDR3 nucleotides are TGTGCCAGCAGCTTAGGGGCGCCGCGGACCCAGTACTTC.

This clone was seen once. CDR3: CASSEKRARQPQHF. DNA of the CDR3: TGTGCCAGCAGCGAGAAAAGGGCTCGTCAGCCCCAGCATTTT. The chain is built from TRBV27 and TRBJ1-5; D call uncertain. The germline V and J ends were trimmed by 6 bases and 6 bases, with 15 bases remaining between them. The germline V gene has CDR1 MNHEY and CDR2 SMNVEV (reference sequence). The CDR3 extends over 14 amino acids.

The chain couples TRBV5-4 to TRBJ2-5, with 8 positions matching TRBD2. The CDR3 is made up of 14 amino acids. With 0 bases clipped from V and 4 bases from J, the junction kept 2 bases outside the gene matches. Germline loops: CDR1 SGHNT, CDR2 YYREEE (reference sequence). CDR3 sequence: CASSLVAGLETQYF. The CDR3 DNA follows: TGTGCCAGCAGCTTGGTAGCGGGACTAGAGACCCAGTACTTC.